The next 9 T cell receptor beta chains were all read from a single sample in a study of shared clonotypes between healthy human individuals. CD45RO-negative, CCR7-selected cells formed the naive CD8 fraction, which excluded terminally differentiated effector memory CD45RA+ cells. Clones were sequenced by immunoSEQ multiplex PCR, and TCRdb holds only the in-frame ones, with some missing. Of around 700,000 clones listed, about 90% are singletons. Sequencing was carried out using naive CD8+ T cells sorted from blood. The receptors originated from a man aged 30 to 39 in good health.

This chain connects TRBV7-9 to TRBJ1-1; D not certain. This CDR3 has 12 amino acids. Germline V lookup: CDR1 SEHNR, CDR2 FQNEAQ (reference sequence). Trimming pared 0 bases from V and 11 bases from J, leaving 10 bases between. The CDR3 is CASSLAPDGAFF. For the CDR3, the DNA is TGTGCCAGCAGCTTAGCACCGGATGGGGCTTTCTTT.

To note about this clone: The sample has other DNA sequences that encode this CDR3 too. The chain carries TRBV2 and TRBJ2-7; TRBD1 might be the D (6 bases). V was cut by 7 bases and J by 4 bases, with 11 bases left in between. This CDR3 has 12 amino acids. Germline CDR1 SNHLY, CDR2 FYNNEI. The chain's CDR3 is CASTTGSYEQYF. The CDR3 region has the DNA TGTGCCAGCACTACAGGGTCTTACGAGCAGTACTTC.

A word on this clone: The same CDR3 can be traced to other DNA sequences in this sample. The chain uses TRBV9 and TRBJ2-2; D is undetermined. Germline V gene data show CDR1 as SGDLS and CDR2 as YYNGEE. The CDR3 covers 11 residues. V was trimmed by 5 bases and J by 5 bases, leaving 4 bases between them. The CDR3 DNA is TGTGCCAGCAGAGGAACCGGGGAGCTGTTTTTT. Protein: CASRGTGELFF.

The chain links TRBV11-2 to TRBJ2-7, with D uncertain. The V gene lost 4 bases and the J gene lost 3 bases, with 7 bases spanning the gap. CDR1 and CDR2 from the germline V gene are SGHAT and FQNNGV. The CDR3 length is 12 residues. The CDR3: CASSSLNYEQYF. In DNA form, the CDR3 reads TGTGCCAGCAGCTCGCTAAACTACGAGCAGTACTTC.

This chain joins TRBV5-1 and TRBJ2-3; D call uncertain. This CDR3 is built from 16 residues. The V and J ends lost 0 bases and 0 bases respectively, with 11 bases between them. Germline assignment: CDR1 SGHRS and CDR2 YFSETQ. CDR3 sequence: CASSLGHLTSTDTQYF. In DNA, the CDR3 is TGCGCCAGCAGCTTGGGTCACTTAACTAGCACAGATACGCAGTATTTT.

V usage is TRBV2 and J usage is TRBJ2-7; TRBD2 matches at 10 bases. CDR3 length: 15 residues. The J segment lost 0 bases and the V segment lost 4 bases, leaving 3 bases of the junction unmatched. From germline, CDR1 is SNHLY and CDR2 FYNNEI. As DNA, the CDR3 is TGTGCCAGCAGTGGAGGGACTAGCGTCTCCTACGAGCAGTACTTC. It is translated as CASSGGTSVSYEQYF.

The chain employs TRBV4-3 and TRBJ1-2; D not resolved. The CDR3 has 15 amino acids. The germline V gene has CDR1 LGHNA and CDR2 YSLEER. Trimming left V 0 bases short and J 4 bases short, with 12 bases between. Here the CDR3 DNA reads TGCGCCAGCAGCCAAGATTTGGTTCCCTCCTATGGCTACACCTTC. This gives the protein CASSQDLVPSYGYTF.

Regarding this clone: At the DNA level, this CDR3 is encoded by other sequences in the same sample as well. The CDR3: CASSLGTSGSTDTQYF. Here the CDR3 DNA reads TGTGCCAGCAGTTTAGGGACTAGCGGAAGCACAGATACGCAGTATTTT. The chain is built from TRBV28 and TRBJ2-3; 11 bases line up with TRBD2. V lost 2 bases, J lost 0 bases, and 1 base stayed unmatched. From germline, CDR1 is MDHEN and CDR2 SYDVKM. This CDR3 is built from 16 residues.

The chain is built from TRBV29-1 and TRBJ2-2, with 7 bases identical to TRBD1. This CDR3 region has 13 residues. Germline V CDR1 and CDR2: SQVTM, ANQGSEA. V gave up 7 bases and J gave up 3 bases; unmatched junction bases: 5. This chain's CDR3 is CSARDRYTGELFF. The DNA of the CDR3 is TGCAGCGCCCGGGACAGATACACCGGGGAGCTGTTTTTT.